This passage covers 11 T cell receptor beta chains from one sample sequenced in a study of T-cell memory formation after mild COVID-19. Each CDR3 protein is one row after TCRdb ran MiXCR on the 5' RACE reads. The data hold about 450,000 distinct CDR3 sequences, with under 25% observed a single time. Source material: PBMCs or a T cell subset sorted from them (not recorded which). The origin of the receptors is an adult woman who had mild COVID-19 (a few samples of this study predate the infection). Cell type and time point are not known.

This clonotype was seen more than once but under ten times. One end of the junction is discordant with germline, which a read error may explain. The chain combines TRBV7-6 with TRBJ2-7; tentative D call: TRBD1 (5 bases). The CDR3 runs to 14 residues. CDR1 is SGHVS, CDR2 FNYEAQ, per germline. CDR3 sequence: CASSSPNAGTGVLF. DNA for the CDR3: TGTGCCAGCAGCTCACCGAACGCAGGTACAGGCGTACTTTTC.

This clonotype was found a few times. The CDR3 here is CASSGGGVSYEQYF. CDR3 in DNA: TGTGCCAGTAGCGGGGGGGGAGTTTCCTACGAGCAGTACTTC. This chain joins TRBV19 and TRBJ2-7, with 8 bases lining up with TRBD2. There are 14 residues in the CDR3. The germline V gene has CDR1 LNHDA and CDR2 SQIVND (reference sequence). The ends lost 6 bases at V and 1 base at J; junction bases unmatched: 5.

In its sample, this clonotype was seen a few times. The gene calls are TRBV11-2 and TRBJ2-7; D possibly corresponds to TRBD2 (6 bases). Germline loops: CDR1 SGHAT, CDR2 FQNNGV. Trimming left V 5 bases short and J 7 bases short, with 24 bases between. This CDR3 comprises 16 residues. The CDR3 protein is CASSPLGLATTWEQYF. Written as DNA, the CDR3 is TGTGCCAGCAGCCCCCTGGGGCTAGCGACGACCTGGGAGCAGTACTTC.

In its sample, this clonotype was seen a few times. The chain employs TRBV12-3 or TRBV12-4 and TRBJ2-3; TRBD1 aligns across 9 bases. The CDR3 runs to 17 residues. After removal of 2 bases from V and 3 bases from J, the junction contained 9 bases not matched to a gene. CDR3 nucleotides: TGTGCCAGCAGTTTACTCCCCGGGACAGGGTATACAGATACGCAGTATTTT. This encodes CASSLLPGTGYTDTQYF.

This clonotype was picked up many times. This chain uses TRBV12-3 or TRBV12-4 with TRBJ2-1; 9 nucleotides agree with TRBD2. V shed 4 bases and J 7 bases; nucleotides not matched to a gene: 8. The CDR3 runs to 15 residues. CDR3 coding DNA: TGTGCCAGCAGTTCGGGCGGGAGGGCCATGAATGAGCAGTTCTTC. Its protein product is CASSSGGRAMNEQFF.

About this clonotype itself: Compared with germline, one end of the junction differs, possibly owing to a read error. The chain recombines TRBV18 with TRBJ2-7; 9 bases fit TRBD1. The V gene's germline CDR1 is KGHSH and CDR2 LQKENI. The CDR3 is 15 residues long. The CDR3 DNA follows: TGTGCCATCTCACAACTTCGGGACAGGGCCCACGAGCAGTACTTC. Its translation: CAISQLRDRAHEQYF.

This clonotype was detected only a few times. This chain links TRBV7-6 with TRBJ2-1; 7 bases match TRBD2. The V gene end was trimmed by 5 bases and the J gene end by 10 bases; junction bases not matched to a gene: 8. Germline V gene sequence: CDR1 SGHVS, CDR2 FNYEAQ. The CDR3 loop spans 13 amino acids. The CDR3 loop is CASSGRLAGEQFF. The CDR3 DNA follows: TGTGCCAGCAGCGGACGACTAGCTGGCGAGCAGTTCTTC.

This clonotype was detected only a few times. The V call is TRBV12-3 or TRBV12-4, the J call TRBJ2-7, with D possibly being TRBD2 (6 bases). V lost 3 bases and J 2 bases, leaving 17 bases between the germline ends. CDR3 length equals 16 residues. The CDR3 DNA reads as TGTGCCAGCAGTTTCTACGCCCGCGGGACGGCCTACGAGCAGTACTTC. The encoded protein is CASSFYARGTAYEQYF.

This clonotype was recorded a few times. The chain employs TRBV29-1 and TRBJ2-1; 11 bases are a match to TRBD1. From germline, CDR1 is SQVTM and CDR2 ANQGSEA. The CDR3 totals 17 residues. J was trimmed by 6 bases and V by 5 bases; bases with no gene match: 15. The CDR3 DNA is TGCAGCGTTTCGGACAGGGGGCGAACCCGACCTAGCAATGAGCAGTTCTTC. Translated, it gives CSVSDRGRTRPSNEQFF.

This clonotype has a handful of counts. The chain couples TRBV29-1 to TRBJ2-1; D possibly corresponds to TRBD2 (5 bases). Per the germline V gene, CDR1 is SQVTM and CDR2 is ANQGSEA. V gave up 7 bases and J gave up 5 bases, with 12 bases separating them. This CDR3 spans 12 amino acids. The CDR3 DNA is TGCAGCGCTCCACCGAGGGACAATGAGCAGTTCTTC. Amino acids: CSAPPRDNEQFF.

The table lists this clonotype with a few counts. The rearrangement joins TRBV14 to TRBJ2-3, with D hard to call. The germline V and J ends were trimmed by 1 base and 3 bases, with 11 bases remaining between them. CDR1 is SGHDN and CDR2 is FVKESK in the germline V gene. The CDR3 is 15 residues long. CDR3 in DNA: TGTGCCAGCAGCCAAGGGTTCCTGATTACAGATACGCAGTATTTT. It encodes CASSQGFLITDTQYF.